This T cell receptor (beta chain) originates from a study of molecular identifiers for immune sequencing clone quantification. About this clonotype itself: Its antigen is not known.

Findings of the study overall: Clones of above 20 RNA copies carried over 98% of effector molecules; in naive cells they carried under 1%. With a barcode shared among identical TCR molecules, highly expanded clone sizes could be underestimated.

MiXCR, applied by TCRdb to the PCR reads, yields one record per CDR3 protein. The sample records about 300,000 distinct CDR3 sequences, 20% to 25% being singletons. Preparation of naive CD8 libraries involved roughly 19,000 to 1,100,000 sorted cells and 10%, 30% or 50% RNA. This receptor was obtained from a human donor in good health. Some libraries in this study had Jurkat cell RNA spiked in. Sequenced: naive CD8+ T cells from blood, with Jurkat cell RNA spiked in. This sample's subset: FACS-sorted CD8+CD4-CCR7+CD45RA+ naive T cells.

The CDR3 DNA sequence: TGCGCCAGCAGCCAGACCTTACACACAGATACGCAGTATTTT. Translated: CASSQTLHTDTQYF. This chain connects TRBV4-3 to TRBJ2-3; D is uncertain. Trimming removed 3 bases from V and 2 bases from J, with 9 bases in between. CDR1 is LGHNA and CDR2 is YSLEER in the germline V gene. The CDR3 spans 14 residues.